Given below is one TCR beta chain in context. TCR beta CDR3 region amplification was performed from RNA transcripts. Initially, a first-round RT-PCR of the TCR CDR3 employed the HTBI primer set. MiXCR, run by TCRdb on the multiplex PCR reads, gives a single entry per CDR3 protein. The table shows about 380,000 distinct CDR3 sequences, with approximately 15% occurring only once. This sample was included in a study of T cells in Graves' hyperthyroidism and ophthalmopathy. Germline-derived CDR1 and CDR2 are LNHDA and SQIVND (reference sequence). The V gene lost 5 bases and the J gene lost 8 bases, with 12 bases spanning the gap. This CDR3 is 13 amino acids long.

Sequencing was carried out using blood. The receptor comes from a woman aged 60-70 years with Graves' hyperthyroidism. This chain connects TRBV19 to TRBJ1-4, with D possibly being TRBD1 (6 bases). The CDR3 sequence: CASSPGDLEKLFF. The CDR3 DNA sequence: TGTGCCAGTAGTCCAGGGGATTTGGAAAAACTGTTTTTT. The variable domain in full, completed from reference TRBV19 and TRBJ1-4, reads DGGITQSPKYLFRKEGQNVTLSCEQNLNHDAMYWYRQDPGQGLRLIYYSQIVNDFQKGDIAEGYSVSREKKESFPLTVTSAQKNPTAFYLCASSPGDLEKLFFGSGTQLSVL.